The 32 T cell receptor beta chains below come from one sample, sequenced in a study of blood T cell repertoires in COVID-19. Profiling relied on immunoSEQ multiplex PCR, and the TCRdb table lists in-frame clones only, not all of them. The sample lists hundreds of thousands of clones; approximately 90% were seen once. Sequenced input: PBMCs or T cells enriched from blood (not recorded which). The receptors here all came from a woman aged 18-29 years who had recovered from COVID-19.

The chain links TRBV6-2 or TRBV6-3 to TRBJ2-3; D is possibly TRBD2 (5 bases). V was shortened by 0 bases and J by 8 bases, with 24 bases between the two germline ends. This CDR3 is 18 amino acids long. Germline V gives CDR1 MNHEY, CDR2 SVGEGT. The CDR3 region has the DNA TGTGCCAGCAGTTACTCTATTAAAGAAGCTAGCCTACCTGGTACGCAGTATTTT. Amino acids: CASSYSIKEASLPGTQYF.

V is TRBV4-1 and J is TRBJ1-1; a possible D gene is TRBD1 (6 bases). Germline assignment: CDR1 MGHRA and CDR2 YSYEKL. Trimming pared 1 base from V and 6 bases from J, leaving 9 bases between. The CDR3 loop spans 13 amino acids. This chain's CDR3 is CASSQATGPEAFF. The CDR3 DNA reads TGCGCCAGCAGCCAAGCGACAGGCCCTGAAGCTTTCTTT.

This clone was observed a handful of times. For the CDR3, the DNA is TGTGCCAGCAGCTTAGGAGCCGCAGGGACAGGGGATCCCTATGGCTACACCTTC. This translates into CASSLGAAGTGDPYGYTF. The genes are TRBV7-8 and TRBJ1-2; 10 bases agree with TRBD1. The CDR3 consists of 18 residues. Per germline, CDR1 SGHVS and CDR2 FQNEAQ. With 1 base clipped from V and 4 bases from J, the junction kept 12 bases outside the gene matches.

This chain joins TRBV23-1 and TRBJ2-1; D is uncertain. TRBV23-1 is designated an ORF whose function remains uncertain. The CDR3 is 16 residues long. Deletions cut 0 bases from V and 4 bases from J, with 13 bases between. For the CDR3, the DNA is TGCGCCAGCAGTCAATCTGAGGCAGCTAGGTACAATGAGCAGTTCTTC. This codes for CASSQSEAARYNEQFF.

J is TRBJ1-1 and V is TRBV30; D gene ambiguous. V was shortened by 0 bases and J by 7 bases, with 12 bases between the two germline ends. Germline V gene lookup returns CDR1 GTSNPN and CDR2 SVGIG (reference sequence). The CDR3 is made up of 13 amino acids. In DNA form, the CDR3 reads TGTGCCTGGAGTGTACTACCGGGATTTGAAGCTTTCTTT. Translating it yields CAWSVLPGFEAFF.

The V gene is TRBV6-1, the J gene TRBJ1-1; tentatively, D is TRBD1 (5 bases). This CDR3 is 14 amino acids long. Trimming shortened V by 1 base and J by 3 bases, and 9 bases separated the two germline ends. From germline, CDR1 is MNHNS and CDR2 SASEGT. CDR3 bases: TGTGCCAGCAGTGAAGGGGGCATGCACACTGAAGCTTTCTTT. It translates to CASSEGGMHTEAFF.

This sequence joins TRBV28 and TRBJ2-7; no firm D call. Germline V CDR1 and CDR2: MDHEN, SYDVKM. CDR3 length equals 12 residues. V was clipped by 6 bases and J by 6 bases, with 12 bases between them. CDR3 loop: CASSVNTGEQYF. CDR3 DNA: TGTGCCAGCAGCGTTAATACGGGCGAGCAGTACTTC. The whole variable domain, filled in from reference TRBV28 and TRBJ2-7, reads DVKVTQSSRYLVKRTGEKVFLECVQDMDHENMFWYRQDPGLGLRLIYFSYDVKMKEKGDIPEGYSVSREKKERFSLILESASTNQTSMYLCASSVNTGEQYFGPGTRLTVT.

V gene TRBV7-2 combines with J gene TRBJ1-1, with unresolved D. V shed 5 bases and J shed 0 bases, with 16 bases lying between them. The CDR3 loop spans 16 amino acids. CDR1 and CDR2 from the germline V gene are SGHTA and FQGNSA. For the CDR3, the DNA is TGTGCCAGCAGCATTAGCCAAGGCGGGATGAACACTGAAGCTTTCTTT. Protein: CASSISQGGMNTEAFF.

This chain uses TRBV6-2 or TRBV6-3 with TRBJ2-5; possibly TRBD2 for D (5 bases). Germline values: CDR1 MNHEY, CDR2 SVGEGT. The CDR3 consists of 14 residues. V was cut by 2 bases and J by 1 base, with 8 bases left in between. CDR3 DNA: TGTGCCAGCAGTTACGAGGGCCTCCAAGAGACCCAGTACTTC. Translating gives CASSYEGLQETQYF.

The chain carries TRBV10-3 and TRBJ1-2, with D possibly TRBD1 on 6 matching bases. V lost 5 bases, J lost 3 bases, and 16 bases lay in between. This CDR3 is 15 amino acids long. Germline V gene data show CDR1 as ENHRY and CDR2 as SYGVKD. As DNA, the CDR3 is TGTGCCATCAGTAACCCGGACAGTTTCTACTATGGCTACACCTTC. Its protein is CAISNPDSFYYGYTF.

The J gene is TRBJ2-1, the V gene TRBV10-3, with D unclear. Germline V gene data show CDR1 as ENHRY and CDR2 as SYGVKD. The CDR3 extends over 13 amino acids. The V end lost 3 bases, the J end lost 0 bases, and 3 bases lay between the germline ends. In DNA, the CDR3 is TGTGCCATCAGTGACTCCTCCTACAATGAGCAGTTCTTC. It specifies CAISDSSYNEQFF.

The V gene is TRBV18, the J gene TRBJ2-1; 9 nucleotides line up with TRBD2. CDR3 size: 18 residues. V dropped 4 bases and J dropped 4; count of bases not matched to a gene: 14. Germline lookup yields CDR1 KGHSH and CDR2 LQKENI. CDR3 amino acids: CASSLGRSSGRGYNEQFF. The CDR3 bases are TGTGCCAGCTCACTTGGGAGGAGTAGCGGGAGAGGGTACAATGAGCAGTTCTTC.

This clone was seen a few times. The chain carries TRBV18 and TRBJ2-1; no firm D call. The germline V and J ends were trimmed by 0 bases and 2 bases, with 11 bases remaining between them. The CDR3 totals 16 residues. Germline V gives CDR1 KGHSH, CDR2 LQKENI. The CDR3 sequence is CASSPPVRFTYNEQFF. The CDR3 bases are TGTGCCAGCTCACCACCTGTGAGATTTACCTACAATGAGCAGTTCTTC.

CDR3 sequence (DNA): TGTGCCAGCAGTGAACAGGGGATAAAGGCCGGGGAGCTGTTTTTT. Protein product: CASSEQGIKAGELFF. This chain uses TRBV2 with TRBJ2-2, with D possibly being TRBD1 (6 bases). The CDR3 runs to 15 residues. Germline V lookup: CDR1 SNHLY, CDR2 FYNNEI. Between the trimmed V and J ends, which lost 2 bases and 6 bases, there was a span of 13 bases.

The chain combines TRBV5-1 with TRBJ2-5; 7 nucleotides match TRBD2. In germline, CDR1 is SGHRS, CDR2 YFSETQ. V lost 2 bases, J lost 3 bases, and 7 bases stayed unmatched. This CDR3 spans 15 amino acids. DNA of the CDR3: TGCGCCAGCAGCTTCGGCCGGGGGGTTGAAGAGACCCAGTACTTC. Translated, it gives CASSFGRGVEETQYF.

The gene calls are TRBV6-5 and TRBJ1-6; D might be TRBD1 (5 bases). The CDR3 contains 14 residues. Germline V CDR1 and CDR2: MNHEY, SVGAGI. V lost 6 bases and J 7 bases, leaving 13 bases between the germline ends. CDR3 DNA: TGTGCCAGCAGCTTGGACGGGGGGAATTCACCCCTCCACTTT. It translates to CASSLDGGNSPLHF.

The rearrangement links TRBV6-4 to TRBJ1-5; weak D call: TRBD1 (6 bases). Trimming cost V 6 bases and J 2 bases, with 14 bases left between them. This CDR3 contains 15 residues. Germline V gene sequence: CDR1 MRHNA, CDR2 SNTAGT. CDR3 nucleotide sequence: TGTGCCAGCAGACCCCACAGGGACGGCAATCAGCCCCAGCATTTT. It specifies CASRPHRDGNQPQHF.

The DNA for the CDR3 is TGTGCCAGCTCGCGTCCGGGGAGCTATGGCTACACCTTC. Protein: CASSRPGSYGYTF. This rearrangement joins TRBV28 to TRBJ1-2; D is uncertain. This CDR3 has 13 residues. Trimming took off 8 bases at V and 4 bases at J, with 14 bases between the two ends. Per germline, CDR1 MDHEN and CDR2 SYDVKM.

CDR3 DNA sequence: TGTGCCAGCAGTTACAGGGGGCAGCAAGAGACCCAGTACTTC. It specifies CASSYRGQQETQYF. The chain combines TRBV6-5 with TRBJ2-5; TRBD1 matches at 7 bases. V lost 2 bases and J lost 2; bases outside the gene matches: 2. This CDR3 comprises 14 residues. CDR1 is MNHEY, CDR2 SVGAGI, per germline.

This clone has just one count. The J gene is TRBJ2-7, the V gene TRBV7-3; weak D call: TRBD2 (6 bases). V lost 5 bases and J lost 1, with 15 bases in between. Germline V CDR1 and CDR2: SGHTA, FQGTGA. This CDR3 has 15 amino acids. The CDR3 coding sequence is TGTGCCAGCAGCCTCACTATGGGAGGATCCTACGAGCAGTACTTC. Translation: CASSLTMGGSYEQYF.

This chain uses TRBV3-1 (or the pseudogene TRBV3-2) with TRBJ2-1, with 8 bases lining up with TRBD2. This CDR3 is 14 amino acids long. V lost 1 base, J lost 9 bases, and 5 bases stayed unmatched. The germline CDR1 and CDR2 sequences are LGHDT and YNNKEL (reference sequence). The CDR3 region has the DNA TGTGCCAGCAGCCAAGTACAGCGGGGGACTGAGCAGTTCTTC. Protein sequence: CASSQVQRGTEQFF.

The gene calls are TRBV5-4 and TRBJ2-2, with 7 bases aligning to TRBD2. J gave up 0 bases and V 2 bases, and 4 bases lay outside the gene matches. This CDR3 is 16 amino acids long. Germline V gene data show CDR1 as SGHNT and CDR2 as YYREEE (reference sequence). CDR3 DNA: TGTGCCAGCAGCTTAGCGGGAAGGGCGAACACCGGGGAGCTGTTTTTT. Translation gives CASSLAGRANTGELFF. Based on the CDR3 plus reference TRBV5-4 and TRBJ2-2, the full variable domain is ETGVTQSPTHLIKTRGQQVTLRCSSQSGHNTVSWYQQALGQGPQFIFQYYREEENGRGNFPPRFSGLQFPNYSSELNVNALELDDSALYLCASSLAGRANTGELFFGEGSRLTVL.

The chain links TRBV5-1 to TRBJ1-1; D unclear. CDR3 size: 15 residues. V shed 3 bases and J shed 4 bases, with 16 bases lying between them. Germline assignment: CDR1 SGHRS and CDR2 YFSETQ. In DNA form, the CDR3 reads TGCGCCAGCAGCTCTGGGAGTGGGGTCGGCACTGAAGCTTTCTTT. Protein sequence: CASSSGSGVGTEAFF. Full variable domain (remainder filled in from reference TRBV5-1 and TRBJ1-1): KAGVTQTPRYLIKTRGQQVTLSCSPISGHRSVSWYQQTPGQGLQFLFEYFSETQRNKGNFPGRFSGRQFSNSRSEMNVSTLELGDSALYLCASSSGSGVGTEAFFGQGTRLTVV.

V usage is TRBV7-9 and J usage is TRBJ1-1; 9 bases match TRBD1. The CDR3 is 14 amino acids. Germline trimming cut 5 bases from V and 4 bases from J; bases unmatched to any gene: 5. Germline V gene sequence: CDR1 SEHNR, CDR2 FQNEAQ (reference sequence). CDR3 region: CASSGDRASTEAFF. The CDR3 DNA reads as TGTGCCAGCAGCGGGGACAGGGCAAGCACTGAAGCTTTCTTT.

This clone was recorded only once. This rearrangement joins TRBV7-9 to TRBJ1-1, with 8 bases aligning to TRBD1. Germline V lookup: CDR1 SEHNR, CDR2 FQNEAQ (reference sequence). V was pared by 5 bases and J by 4 bases, with 3 bases of the junction left unmatched. CDR3 length: 13 amino acids. DNA for the CDR3: TGTGCCAGCAGCATACAGGGGGTCACTGAAGCTTTCTTT. It specifies CASSIQGVTEAFF. Drawing the rest from reference TRBV7-9 and TRBJ1-1, the complete variable domain is DTGVSQNPRHKITKRGQNVTFRCDPISEHNRLYWYRQTLGQGPEFLTYFQNEAQLEKSRLLSDRFSAERPKGSFSTLEIQRTEQGDSAMYLCASSIQGVTEAFFGQGTRLTVV.

The gene calls are TRBV19 and TRBJ1-1; TRBD1 matches at 7 bases. CDR1 and CDR2 (germline): LNHDA, SQIVND (reference sequence). CDR3 length equals 16 residues. With 0 bases clipped from V and 4 bases from J, the junction kept 8 bases outside the gene matches. CDR3 residues: CASSIDQGQPFTEAFF. As DNA, the CDR3 is TGTGCCAGTAGTATAGATCAGGGACAGCCTTTCACTGAAGCTTTCTTT.

The chain employs TRBV6-8 and TRBJ2-6, with D possibly matching TRBD2 (6 bases). Germline values: CDR1 MNHGY, CDR2 SAAAGT. The CDR3 consists of 19 residues. The germline V and J ends were trimmed by 6 bases and 4 bases, with 25 bases remaining between them. In DNA, the CDR3 is TGTGCCAGCAGGGACCCGGGACTGCCCGGGCGTTCGGGGGCCAACGTCCTGACTTTC. It codes for CASRDPGLPGRSGANVLTF.

The chain uses TRBV3-1 (or the pseudogene TRBV3-2) and TRBJ1-2, with D unresolved. CDR3 length: 12 amino acids. The germline V and J ends were trimmed by 4 bases and 2 bases, with 5 bases remaining between them. Germline-derived CDR1 and CDR2 are LGHDT and YNNKEL (reference sequence). CDR3 protein: CASSRQNYGYTF. In DNA, the CDR3 is TGTGCCAGCAGCCGTCAGAACTATGGCTACACCTTC.

The CDR3 coding sequence is TGCAGCGGATCCCAGGGGGCAGCCTTTGGAGCTTTCTTT. Translating it yields CSGSQGAAFGAFF. The V call is TRBV29-1, the J call TRBJ1-1; 8 nucleotides line up with TRBD1. Germline V gene lookup returns CDR1 SQVTM and CDR2 ANQGSEA. The CDR3 covers 13 residues. Trimming cost V 7 bases and J 10 bases; bases outside gene matches: 14. Complete variable domain (other parts from reference TRBV29-1 and TRBJ1-1): SAVISQKPSRDICQRGTSLTIQCQVDSQVTMMFWYRQQPGQSLTLIATANQGSEATYESGFVIDKFPISRPNLTFSTLTVSNMSPEDSSIYLCSGSQGAAFGAFFGQGTRLTVV.

CDR3 protein: CASSQHRRQARPISNQPQHF. Written as DNA, the CDR3 is TGTGCCAGCAGCCAACACAGGCGACAGGCCCGGCCGATTAGCAATCAGCCCCAGCATTTT. This chain links TRBV3-1 (or the pseudogene TRBV3-2) with TRBJ1-5; TRBD1 might be the D (6 bases). Germline V CDR1 and CDR2: LGHDT, YNNKEL (reference sequence). The CDR3 is 20 amino acids. V lost 2 bases to trimming and J lost 0 bases, with 23 bases between them.

The chain joins TRBV6-5 to TRBJ1-2, with 10 positions matching TRBD1. This CDR3 spans 13 amino acids. V gave up 8 bases and J gave up 3 bases; unmatched junction bases: 3. CDR1 is MNHEY, CDR2 SVGAGI, per germline. Here the CDR3 DNA reads TGTGCCAGCGGGGACAGGGGCTACTATGGCTACACCTTC. It yields the protein CASGDRGYYGYTF.

This chain links TRBV10-3 with TRBJ2-3; 13 bases match TRBD2. Germline V gene sequence: CDR1 ENHRY, CDR2 SYGVKD. The length of the CDR3 is 18 residues. J lost 5 bases, V lost 0 bases, and 8 bases had no gene match. In DNA, the CDR3 is TGTGCCATCAGTGAGTCGACCCGGACTAGCGGGAGAGGAGATACGCAGTATTTT. It translates to CAISESTRTSGRGDTQYF.